The source of this T cell receptor (beta chain) is a study of cytomegalovirus exposure and HLA in healthy donors. CDR3 size: 13 residues. Trimming shortened V by 2 bases and J by 11 bases, and 18 bases separated the two germline ends. The germline V gene encodes CDR1 SQVTM and CDR2 ANQGSEA. Primers for the PCR totalled 60 Vbeta and 13 Jbeta. The method was immunoSEQ multiplex PCR; TCRdb's version includes in-frame clones alone and lacks a portion of them. This sample's table has approximately 100,000 clones. Regarding the study as a whole: Associated with HLA alleles at 0.05 false discovery rate in a later analysis were about 17,000 TCR beta sequences. A further, later analysis showed that HLA-associated TCR beta chains (compared with equally common others) were more clonally expanded. Altogether, 160 or so TCR beta chains were recorded as cytomegalovirus-associated. Prediction of most subjects' HLA-A and HLA-B alleles by TCR beta sequences was reportedly accurate.

About this clone itself: Its antigen is unidentified.

Sequenced input: PBMCs. The genes are TRBV29-1 and TRBJ1-1; possible D gene TRBD1, 5 bases. The receptor was derived from a man aged 45 to 65 in good health and CMV-seropositive. CDR3 residues: CSVERGRAKKAFF. The CDR3 coding sequence is TGCAGCGTTGAAAGGGGCAGGGCCAAGAAGGCTTTCTTT.